Shown below are 6 T cell receptor beta chains from a single sample sequenced in a study of siplizumab effects on memory and regulatory T cells. Sequenced by immunoSEQ multiplex PCR; TCRdb stores in-frame clones only, minus some. Found here are some 40,000 clones, 70% to 90% of them singletons; the top ten hold around 0.25%. Sequenced material: naive CD4+ T cells sorted from blood. The source of these receptors is a human donor in good health.

The V and J genes are TRBV25-1 and TRBJ2-5, with no clear D. The CDR3 extends over 11 amino acids. V lost 8 bases and J lost 5, with 9 bases in between. The germline gives CDR1 MGHDK, CDR2 SYGVNS. The chain's CDR3 is CASPLHETQYF. The CDR3, as DNA: TGTGCCAGCCCCCTACATGAGACCCAGTACTTC.

The genes are TRBV30 and TRBJ2-7; D may be TRBD1 (6 bases). CDR1 and CDR2 from the germline V gene are GTSNPN and SVGIG (reference sequence). The V end lost 7 bases, the J end lost 2 bases, and 12 bases lay between the germline ends. The CDR3 sequence is 12 residues long. In nucleotides, the CDR3 is TGTGCCTCCGGGACAAATACCTACGAGCAGTACTTC. It encodes CASGTNTYEQYF.

The chain uses TRBV5-4 and TRBJ2-1; D may be TRBD2 (5 bases). The CDR3 loop spans 15 amino acids. Germline-derived CDR1 and CDR2 are SGHNT and YYREEE (reference sequence). The V gene lost 4 bases and the J gene lost 0 bases, with 11 bases spanning the gap. The CDR3 sequence: CASSTGISSYNEQFF. CDR3 in DNA: TGTGCCAGCAGCACCGGGATAAGCTCCTACAATGAGCAGTTCTTC.

The rearrangement uses TRBV6-4 and TRBJ2-1; possibly TRBD2 for D (6 bases). CDR3 size: 16 residues. V was pared by 3 bases and J by 8 bases, with 20 bases between. Germline CDR1 and CDR2: MRHNA and SNTAGT. CDR3 in amino acids: CASSEGWGVAVDEQFF. The CDR3 DNA reads TGTGCCAGCAGTGAAGGGTGGGGGGTAGCAGTTGATGAGCAGTTCTTC.

Concerning this clone: An end of the junction does not agree with germline; a read error may underlie this. The chain is built from TRBV7-9 and TRBJ2-1; D is unclear. There are 15 residues in the CDR3. Germline CDR1 is SEHNR and CDR2 is FQNEAQ (reference sequence). The CDR3 region has the DNA TGTGCCAGCAGCTCCGGTGGTCTCTCCCACAATGAGCAGTTCTTC. Protein: CASSSGGLSHNEQFF.

V is TRBV7-9 and J is TRBJ2-2; the D gene is possibly TRBD2 (6 bases). V was pared by 6 bases and J by 1 base, with 15 bases between. Germline V gives CDR1 SEHNR, CDR2 FQNEAQ (reference sequence). The CDR3 runs 16 residues. The CDR3 sequence is CASRFMGGVNTGELFF. For the CDR3, the DNA is TGTGCCAGCAGGTTCATGGGCGGGGTGAACACCGGGGAGCTGTTTTTT.